The clone carrying this T cell receptor beta chain was observed at least ten times. Its specificity is not known. These data belong to a study of regulatory T cells in long-lasting Graves disease. Overall study findings and caveats: Among persistent patients, a larger number of public clonotypes were shared (approximately 3,000) than among newly diagnosed patients (roughly 1,000). Compared with new cases, persistent Graves' patients showed reduced TCR diversity. Under persistent disease, TRBV28, TRBJ1-2 and TRBJ2-5 were used preferentially.

This CDR3 has 15 residues. CDR1 is LNHNV, CDR2 YYDKDF, per germline (reference sequence). V shed 2 bases, J shed 3 bases, and the junction held 4 bases outside the gene matches. To make TCR beta libraries, researchers used iRepertoire HTBI primers and Arm-PCR of CDR3 regions. The authors' processing: Samples collectively showed fewer than 80 TRBV and some 14 TRBJ segments. Using its own MiXCR run on the multiplex PCR reads, TCRdb lists one record per CDR3 protein. TCRdb, not the authors, supplied the V and J calls. The sample lists a few hundred thousand distinct CDR3 sequences; 20% to 25% were seen once. Time point described: persistent/refractory GD, antithyroid drugs over 5 years with positive TRAb. Construction of the TCR library relied on RNA isolated from PBMCs.

Sequencing used peripheral blood mononuclear cells (PBMCs), obtained when the disease was refractory, from a patient treated with antithyroid drugs. This clonotype was obtained from a female donor with Graves disease. The V gene is TRBV15, the J gene TRBJ1-5; TRBD1 agrees at 7 bases. The CDR3 DNA is TGTGCCACCAGCAGATACACAGGGGACAATCAGCCCCAGCATTTT. Protein sequence: CATSRYTGDNQPQHF. Based on the CDR3 plus reference TRBV15 and TRBJ1-5, the full variable domain is DAMVIQNPRYQVTQFGKPVTLSCSQTLNHNVMYWYQQKSSQAPKLLFHYYDKDFNNEADTPDNFQSRRPNTSFCFLDIRSPGLGDTAMYLCATSRYTGDNQPQHFGDGTRLSIL.